Listed here are 4 T cell receptor beta chains from one sample, sequenced in a study of T-cell reconstitution after alpha-beta-depleted transplantation in children. The TCRbeta library was prepared with unique molecular identifiers. TCRdb recomputed calls from the PCR reads with MiXCR, one row per CDR3 protein. The sample lists about 260,000 distinct CDR3 sequences, more than 9% occurring once. The material sequenced was peripheral blood, taken 180 days after TCRalphabeta/CD19-depleted stem cell transplant. The receptor set was obtained from a male patient under 10 years old who had a stem cell transplant for chronic granulomatous disease, so the T cells may come from the graft donor.

This clonotype was detected a few times. The germline gene is not matched at one end of the junction; a read error may be the cause. CDR3 region: CASSVTGFPGANVLTF. The CDR3 nucleotides are TGTGCCAGCAGCGTTACAGGGTTCCCTGGGGCCAACGTTCTGACTTTC. This chain connects TRBV12-3 or TRBV12-4 to TRBJ2-6; a weak D match, TRBD1 (6 bases). The CDR3 loop spans 16 amino acids.

This clonotype was recorded many times. The chain links TRBV20-1 to TRBJ2-3; 11 bases agree with TRBD2. This CDR3 spans 16 amino acids. Germline V gene data show CDR1 as DFQATT and CDR2 as SNEGSKA (reference sequence). Trimming cost V 6 bases and J 2 bases; bases outside gene matches: 10. The CDR3 protein is CSARQPGLAVTDTQYF. As DNA, the CDR3 is TGCAGTGCAAGACAACCGGGACTAGCGGTCACAGATACGCAGTATTTT.

This clonotype was counted at least ten times. The rearrangement links TRBV12-3 or TRBV12-4 to TRBJ2-6, with 8 bases matching TRBD1. The CDR3 extends over 20 amino acids. J lost 0 bases, V lost 5 bases, and 15 bases had no gene match. As DNA, the CDR3 is TGTGCCAGCAGTGATTCGATCAGGGACAGGTATTACTCTGGGGCCAACGTCCTGACTTTC. It codes for CASSDSIRDRYYSGANVLTF.

This clonotype appeared many times. The chain couples TRBV20-1 to TRBJ2-1, with a possible D match to TRBD2 (6 bases). The germline V and J ends were trimmed by 5 bases and 0 bases, with 11 bases remaining between them. Germline V gene sequence: CDR1 DFQATT, CDR2 SNEGSKA (reference sequence). CDR3 length equals 14 residues. The CDR3, as DNA: TGCAGTGCTCGCTTGACTAGCTCCTACAATGAGCAGTTCTTC. Its translation is CSARLTSSYNEQFF.